This note documents a single T cell receptor (beta chain) sequence. Its recognized antigen is unknown. Per-nucleotide qualities are absent, and no much larger clonotype sits a single base away. The sample's time point label, decoded: at surgical resection after neoadjuvant nivolumab +/- ipilimumab. The samples were obtained from NEOSTAR, a phase 2 randomized trial that tested neoadjuvant nivolumab or nivolumab plus ipilimumab, followed by surgery, in operable NSCLC. Library method: the immunoSEQ multiplex PCR assay. In the authors' own workflow: Repertoires were summarized by richness and clonality, and significantly expanded and contracted clones were identified between pre- and post-therapy samples. This is the immuneACCESS table as TCRdb keeps it, with only in-frame sequences that have V and J called. A part of the clones is gone; compared with another copy, unresolved V genes explain less than half, and the rest is unexplained. The V and J calls and clone size come from that table; D and trimming were worked out from the DNA. Counted in this sample were roughly 20,000 clones; around 77% of them appeared once. In total, the top ten clones hold about 8.8% of the sample.

The sample originates from a study of neoadjuvant nivolumab and ipilimumab in lung cancer (dated by TCRdb to the early 2020s). For the study in its entirety: Intravenous nivolumab was dosed at 3 mg/kg on days 1, 15 and 29, and in the combination arm ipilimumab 1 mg/kg was added on day 1 only. The major pathologic response (MPR) rate in the intention-to-treat population in each study arm was designated as the primary trial endpoint. TCR repertoires were compared between pretherapy (baseline) peripheral blood and tumors resected at surgery after neoadjuvant immune checkpoint blockade. The trial treated 44 patients with operable NSCLC: some 23 were randomized to nivolumab monotherapy and about 20 to nivolumab plus ipilimumab. Matched pretherapy and resected tumor pairs were analyzed for seven patients: four treated with nivolumab and three with nivolumab plus ipilimumab.

Deletion took 5 bases off V and 5 bases off J, with a span of 10 bases between the germline ends. The germline V gene (reference sequence) gives CDR1 as LNHDA and CDR2 as SQIVND. The CDR3 numbers 13 residues from cysteine through phenylalanine. The CDR3 DNA has 39 bases and is translated from base 1. Study-level results and caveats: From pretherapy to surgery, tumor T-cell richness and clonality increased in three of three dual-therapy tumors but in only two of four nivolumab-treated tumors. Compared with tumor-adjacent uninvolved lung, resected tumors had greater TCR richness and clonality, and increases showed up in more of the dual-therapy-treated tumors. TCR sequencing was performed in a small number of samples. No significant correlation was found between TCR clonality and pathologic tumor regression, and only one major-pathologic-response sample was available for the clonality analysis. TCR richness in pretherapy blood showed a positive correlation with richness in tumors resected after neoadjuvant therapy (Spearman R of about 0.77).

This TCR was recovered from an adult with non-small cell lung cancer. The sequence joins TRBV19 to TRBJ1-5; the D gene cannot be named for sure. Sample: tumor tissue, taken after neoadjuvant nivolumab, alone or with ipilimumab, at or shortly before surgery. The DNA sequence reads TGTGCCAGTAGTCGCCATTACGATCAGCCCCAGCATTTT. This codes for CASSRHYDQPQHF.